The T cell receptor beta chain under discussion was sequenced for a study of shared clonotypes between healthy human individuals. Study details: Those who served as donors were a couple of women and three men between the ages of 18 and 49.

Notes on this clone: Its antigen is undetermined.

Whole-study findings and limits: A generally larger estimated richness was seen in naive subsets than in memory subsets. Generation probabilities were higher for clonotypes shared across all four sorted-subset donors than for unshared ones.

The table came from immunoSEQ multiplex PCR; TCRdb's copy has only in-frame clones and leaves some out. The sample has a few million clones, more than 85% seen once. The germline gives CDR1 SGHVS, CDR2 FQNEAQ. With 4 bases removed from V and 3 bases from J, the gap between germline ends came to 15 bases. CDR3 length: 15 residues. The source is a man younger than 35 in good health. Some clones in this sample may be carry-over from other donors' samples. Sequencing used naive CD4+ T cells from PBMCs. Subset indicated: CD45RA+ positively selected. The V and J genes are TRBV7-8 and TRBJ2-5, with D possibly matching TRBD2 (6 bases). CDR3 protein: CASSSGTLPEETQYF. For the CDR3, the DNA is TGTGCCAGCAGCTCAGGGACTCTACCAGAAGAGACCCAGTACTTC. The whole variable domain, filled in from reference TRBV7-8 and TRBJ2-5, reads GAGVSQSPRYKVAKRGQDVALRCDPISGHVSLFWYQQALGQGPEFLTYFQNEAQLDKSGLPSDRFFAERPEGSVSTLKIQRTQQEDSAVYLCASSSGTLPEETQYFGPGTRLLVL.